The source of this TCR beta chain is a study of T cells after posttransplantation cyclophosphamide. Clones were sequenced by immunoSEQ multiplex PCR, and TCRdb holds only the in-frame ones, with some missing. The record shows about 36,000 clones for this sample, with no singletons present. The CDR3 spans 17 residues. V lost 1 base and J lost 1; bases outside the gene matches: 6. Germline values: CDR1 SGHTA, CDR2 FQGTGA. In this sample, this clone turned up many times. The sequence was obtained from a girl aged 5-17 years in good health, CMV-negative, and a related stem cell transplant donor. The sample comprised PBMCs. The chain joins TRBV7-3 to TRBJ2-3; 9 bases align to TRBD2. The CDR3 sequence: CASSLMVSGGGTDTQYF. CDR3 bases: TGTGCCAGCAGCTTAATGGTTAGCGGGGGCGGCACAGATACGCAGTATTTT.